One T cell receptor (beta chain) is described in this entry. Its target is not known. The repertoire was sequenced with immunoSEQ multiplex PCR; TCRdb's copy has only in-frame clones and lacks some. The repertoire holds more than 110,000 clones, with approximately 90% as singletons. V was pared by 1 base and J by 3 bases, with 0 bases of the junction left unmatched. CDR3 size: 14 residues. In germline, CDR1 is PRHDT, CDR2 FYEKMQ (reference sequence). This entry comes from a study of T cell responses to AZD1222 COVID-19 vaccine. Whole-study results and caveats: Regions left unmutated in variants are reportedly the target of nearly half of spike-specific TCRs. In all cases, repertoires were sampled only after the peak T cell response. Baseline testing showed seropositivity in only five or six AZD1222 recipients.

The sequence was collected from an adult in good health. The V and J genes are TRBV13 and TRBJ2-1, with TRBD2 identical over 7 bases. Sample: peripheral blood, taken on day 0 of AZD1222 vaccination. The CDR3: CASSLAGGYNEQFF. Written as DNA, the CDR3 is TGTGCCAGCAGCTTAGCGGGGGGCTACAATGAGCAGTTCTTC.